A single sample gave rise to the 27 T cell receptor beta chains below, sequenced in a study of CD8+CD57+ T cells in acquired aplastic anemia. Profiling that covered TCR beta VDJ and CDR3 relied on genomic DNA as its template. TCRdb recomputed calls from the reads with MiXCR, one row per CDR3 protein. The table has around 33,000 distinct CDR3 sequences, roughly three quarters seen once. Sequenced sample: sorted CD4+, CD8+, or CD8+CD57+ T cells (not recorded which) from PBMCs. The receptor source for this set is a human donor in good health, serving as a control.

As DNA, the CDR3 is TGTGCCAGCAGCTTAATGAGTTACGAGCAGTACTTC. It translates to CASSLMSYEQYF. The chain recombines TRBV7-9 with TRBJ2-7; D gene unclear. V was cut by 2 bases and J by 4 bases, with 6 bases left in between. Germline CDR1 and CDR2: SEHNR and FQNEAQ (reference sequence). This CDR3 has 12 residues.

The rearrangement joins TRBV2 to TRBJ2-2; D not resolved. Germline V gene data show CDR1 as SNHLY and CDR2 as FYNNEI. The CDR3 runs to 15 residues. V lost 0 bases and J 5 bases, leaving 10 bases between the germline ends. The CDR3 coding sequence is TGTGCCAGCAGTGAAGCTACGCACAAGACCGGGGAGCTGTTTTTT. Residues: CASSEATHKTGELFF.

V usage is TRBV5-1 and J usage is TRBJ1-3; D remains unclear. The CDR3 runs 14 residues. Looked up from germline, CDR1 is SGHRS and CDR2 is YFSETQ. The V end lost 5 bases, the J end lost 0 bases, and 9 bases lay between the germline ends. The CDR3 loop reads CASRNEGSGNTIYF. DNA of the CDR3: TGCGCCAGCAGGAATGAAGGCTCTGGAAACACCATATATTTT. The whole variable domain, filled in from reference TRBV5-1 and TRBJ1-3, reads KAGVTQTPRYLIKTRGQQVTLSCSPISGHRSVSWYQQTPGQGLQFLFEYFSETQRNKGNFPGRFSGRQFSNSRSEMNVSTLELGDSALYLCASRNEGSGNTIYFGEGSWLTVV.

The V gene is TRBV19, the J gene TRBJ2-3; D tentatively reads TRBD1 or TRBD2 (5 bases each). Trimming pared 1 base from V and 4 bases from J, leaving 9 bases between. Looked up from germline, CDR1 is LNHDA and CDR2 is SQIVND (reference sequence). This CDR3 has 14 residues. The DNA for the CDR3 is TGTGCCAGTAGTATAGGGGGACCCCCAGATACGCAGTATTTT. Its translation is CASSIGGPPDTQYF.

As regards this clonotype: The junction departs from germline at one end; a sequencing error may be responsible. The chain combines TRBV24-1 with TRBJ2-1; unclear D gene. Per the germline V gene, CDR1 is KGHDR and CDR2 is SFDVKD. The CDR3 has 15 amino acids. This chain's CDR3 is CATSDRRPQYNEQSF. Written as DNA, the CDR3 is TGTGCCACCAGTGACAGACGTCCCCAGTACAATGAGCAGTCCTTC.

This clonotype was seen only a few times. The chain carries TRBV19 and TRBJ1-2; TRBD1 agrees at 7 bases. This CDR3 comprises 13 residues. CDR1 and CDR2 from the germline V gene are LNHDA and SQIVND (reference sequence). V shed 8 bases and J 2 bases; nucleotides not matched to a gene: 5. DNA of the CDR3: TGTGCCAGTGGGACGACAGGGAACTATGGCTACACCTTC. Its translation: CASGTTGNYGYTF.

This chain connects TRBV29-1 to TRBJ2-7; the match to TRBD2 covers 11 bases. With 5 bases clipped from V and 4 bases from J, the junction kept 1 base outside the gene matches. Germline loops: CDR1 SQVTM, CDR2 ANQGSEA. The length of the CDR3 is 12 residues. The CDR3 loop reads CSVRLAGYEQYF. The CDR3 coding sequence is TGCAGCGTTCGACTAGCGGGGTACGAGCAGTACTTC.

CDR3 DNA: TGTGCCAGCAGCTCGGACTTGAGCTCCTACAATGAGCAGTTCTTC. It codes for CASSSDLSSYNEQFF. The chain uses TRBV11-2 and TRBJ2-1, with D possibly matching TRBD2 (5 bases). The CDR3 covers 15 residues. Trimming pared 4 bases from V and 0 bases from J, leaving 10 bases between. The germline gives CDR1 SGHAT, CDR2 FQNNGV.

By frequency in the sample, this clonotype is medium-sized. The chain joins TRBV2 to TRBJ2-5, with 8 nucleotides matching TRBD2. Germline CDR1 is SNHLY and CDR2 is FYNNEI. There are 14 residues in the CDR3. J gave up 5 bases and V 3 bases, and 5 bases lay outside the gene matches. CDR3 nucleotide sequence: TGTGCCAGCAGTGATACGCGGGGGGTGGAGACCCAGTACTTC. Translating it yields CASSDTRGVETQYF.

About this clonotype: One end of the junction varies from germline; a read error may be responsible. DNA of the CDR3: TGTGCCACCAGTGATTTGCGGGGGGCTGAGCAGTTCTTC. Translated: CATSDLRGAEQFF. V and J are TRBV12-3 or TRBV12-4 and TRBJ2-1; 8 bases line up with TRBD2. This CDR3 is 13 amino acids long.

In nucleotides, the CDR3 is TGTGCCACCAGTGACGGAGGGGGCGGGGGTGGCTACACCTTC. It specifies CATSDGGGGGGYTF. The chain couples TRBV24-1 to TRBJ1-2; 7 nucleotides match TRBD1. Germline lookup yields CDR1 KGHDR and CDR2 SFDVKD. CDR3 size: 14 residues. Germline trimming cut 4 bases from V and 7 bases from J; bases unmatched to any gene: 8.

This clonotype was observed a handful of times. The J gene is TRBJ2-7, the V gene TRBV15; 7 bases match TRBD1. The CDR3 extends over 13 amino acids. Germline lookup yields CDR1 LNHNV and CDR2 YYDKDF (reference sequence). V lost 5 bases and J lost 1; bases outside the gene matches: 2. CDR3 in DNA: TGTGCCACCAGCCGACAGGGATCCTACGAGCAGTACTTC. Its protein product is CATSRQGSYEQYF.

The V gene is TRBV29-1, the J gene TRBJ2-7, with D unclear. Germline CDR1 reads SQVTM; CDR2 reads ANQGSEA. This CDR3 is built from 12 residues. Trimming cost V 4 bases and J 7 bases, with 14 bases left between them. The CDR3 DNA follows: TGCAGCGTTGGGTTCTCCGAAAGGGAGCAGTACTTC. Its translation: CSVGFSEREQYF.

The rearrangement joins TRBV6-1 to TRBJ2-1, with TRBD2 matching over 12 bases. The CDR3 runs to 14 residues. CDR1 and CDR2 from the germline V gene are MNHNS and SASEGT. V gave up 11 bases and J gave up 6 bases; unmatched junction bases: 8. CDR3 sequence: CAGGQGLAGNEQFF. DNA for the CDR3: TGTGCCGGCGGACAGGGACTAGCGGGCAATGAGCAGTTCTTC.

Regarding this clonotype: Compared with germline, one end of the junction differs, possibly owing to a read error. V gene TRBV24-1 combines with J gene TRBJ2-1; D assignment may be TRBD1 or TRBD2 (5 bases each). Germline V gene lookup returns CDR1 KGHDR and CDR2 SFDVKD. The CDR3 runs 15 residues. The CDR3 here is CASSDYGAKSNEQFF. The CDR3, as DNA: TGTGCCTCCAGTGACTACGGGGCTAAAAGCAATGAGCAGTTCTTC.

The chain employs TRBV9 and TRBJ2-7, with 8 bases fitting TRBD1. The CDR3 extends over 14 amino acids. V lost 4 bases to trimming and J lost 3 bases; unmatched junction nucleotides: 6. Looked up from germline, CDR1 is SGDLS and CDR2 is YYNGEE. The DNA for the CDR3 is TGTGCCAGCAGCTACGGGACAGGCTACTACGAGCAGTACTTC. Its protein is CASSYGTGYYEQYF.

The chain recombines TRBV20-1 with TRBJ2-1; 7 positions match TRBD1. CDR3 length equals 12 residues. Trimming cost V 5 bases and J 8 bases; bases outside gene matches: 6. CDR1 and CDR2 from the germline V gene are DFQATT and SNEGSKA (reference sequence). In DNA form, the CDR3 reads TGCAGTGCTGGGACAGCCTCGGATGAGCAGTTCTTC. This sequence encodes CSAGTASDEQFF.

The gene calls are TRBV29-1 and TRBJ2-7; the match to TRBD1 covers 8 bases. The ends lost 4 bases at V and 5 bases at J; junction bases unmatched: 7. The CDR3 loop spans 13 amino acids. Germline assignment: CDR1 SQVTM and CDR2 ANQGSEA. CDR3 region: CSVATTGGNEQYF. The CDR3 coding sequence is TGCAGCGTTGCCACAACAGGGGGTAACGAGCAGTACTTC.

This clonotype qualifies as medium-sized (0.01 to 0.1%). This sequence joins TRBV27 and TRBJ2-2, with 15 bases identical to TRBD2. V was clipped by 5 bases and J by 4 bases; unmatched bases: 11. CDR3 length equals 19 residues. Germline lookup yields CDR1 MNHEY and CDR2 SMNVEV (reference sequence). CDR3 bases: TGTGCCAGCAGTGTCCGCGGGACTAGCGGGGGGTGGGTCACCGGGGAGCTGTTTTTT. Its translation is CASSVRGTSGGWVTGELFF.

This chain uses TRBV4-3 with TRBJ1-6; no definite D call. Trimming removed 2 bases at V and 6 bases at J, with 5 bases between. This CDR3 has 13 amino acids. In germline, CDR1 is LGHNA, CDR2 YSLEER. Here the CDR3 reads CASSQRGNSPLHF. CDR3 DNA sequence: TGCGCCAGCAGCCAACGTGGTAATTCACCCCTCCACTTT.

This rearrangement joins TRBV7-6 to TRBJ1-5; D is undetermined. V gave up 2 bases and J gave up 4 bases, with 12 bases separating them. Germline CDR1 and CDR2: SGHVS and FNYEAQ. This CDR3 contains 15 residues. Here the CDR3 DNA reads TGTGCCAGCAGCTTAAGGACGGACCTGAATCAGCCCCAGCATTTT. Its translation is CASSLRTDLNQPQHF.

The rearrangement links TRBV9 to TRBJ2-4; 9 bases fit TRBD1. Unmatched junction bases numbered 14, after V lost 6 bases and J lost 7 bases. This CDR3 has 16 amino acids. Germline V lookup: CDR1 SGDLS, CDR2 YYNGEE. This CDR3 is CASTAGTGILGNIQYF. The DNA of the CDR3 is TGTGCCAGCACCGCCGGGACAGGGATTCTAGGGAACATTCAGTACTTC.

This clonotype was detected only once. The V gene is TRBV20-1, the J gene TRBJ1-1; no clear D. The CDR3 is made up of 13 amino acids. Germline CDR1 is DFQATT and CDR2 is SNEGSKA (reference sequence). V was pared by 6 bases and J by 1 base, with 12 bases between. The CDR3 DNA reads as TGCAGTGCCCTTAAACACGGGAACACTGAAGCTTTCTTT. Protein sequence: CSALKHGNTEAFF.

In DNA form, the CDR3 reads TGTGCCACCAGTGATCCCTCGGGAGATCAGCCCCAGCATTTT. Protein: CATSDPSGDQPQHF. This chain links TRBV24-1 with TRBJ1-5, with D uncertain. Per germline, CDR1 KGHDR and CDR2 SFDVKD. V was shortened by 3 bases and J by 5 bases, with 10 bases between the two germline ends. CDR3 length: 14 amino acids.

The V call is TRBV25-1, the J call TRBJ2-3, with D hard to call. Trimming took off 1 base at V and 9 bases at J, with 11 bases between the two ends. The CDR3 is 13 residues long. Germline V gene data show CDR1 as MGHDK and CDR2 as SYGVNS. The CDR3 nucleotides are TGTGCCAGCAGTGAATTCTCAAGTGGGACGCAGTATTTT. Translated, it gives CASSEFSSGTQYF. The full variable domain, its missing parts supplied by reference TRBV25-1 and TRBJ2-3, is EADIYQTPRYLVIGTGKKITLECSQTMGHDKMYWYQQDPGMELHLIHYSYGVNSTEKGDLSSESTVSRIRTEHFPLTLESARPSHTSQYLCASSEFSSGTQYFGPGTRLTVL.

The V call is TRBV7-9, the J call TRBJ2-7, with D possibly being TRBD2 (6 bases). Germline values: CDR1 SEHNR, CDR2 FQNEAQ (reference sequence). There are 13 residues in the CDR3. V lost 1 base to trimming and J lost 8 bases, with 12 bases between them. The DNA for the CDR3 is TGTGCCAGCAGCTTAGTGGAGGCGGGGAAGCAGTACTTC. It yields the protein CASSLVEAGKQYF.

The J gene is TRBJ2-3, the V gene TRBV10-1, with 11 bases fitting TRBD2. The germline CDR1 and CDR2 sequences are WNHNN and SYGVQD (reference sequence). V lost 7 bases and J lost 8; bases outside the gene matches: 20. The CDR3 runs 18 residues. CDR3 nucleotides: TGCGCCAGCACCCTCCTGAACACTAGCGGGGGCCCCTGGGCTACGCAGTATTTT. As protein: CASTLLNTSGGPWATQYF.